The 4 T cell receptor beta chains below come from one sample, sequenced in a study of OX40 agonist ivuxolimab in advanced cancers. Clones were sequenced by immunoSEQ multiplex PCR, and TCRdb holds only the in-frame ones, with some missing. The sample lists 80,000 to 100,000 clones; 70% to 90% were seen once. The sample in question was CD4+ or CD8+ T cells sorted from blood, obtained in a trial of the OX40 agonist ivuxolimab. Every receptor here comes from an adult with an advanced solid tumor such as melanoma, head and neck, liver or kidney cancer.

The J gene is TRBJ2-7, the V gene TRBV15; 8 nucleotides agree with TRBD1. V lost 1 base, J lost 3 bases, and 14 bases stayed unmatched. Germline V gives CDR1 LNHNV, CDR2 YYDKDF (reference sequence). This CDR3 is built from 18 residues. The CDR3 DNA follows: TGTGCCACCAGCAGAGGAGGGCAGGGGGCGAGTGCCCTCTACGAGCAGTACTTC. Amino acid sequence: CATSRGGQGASALYEQYF.

This clone was found a few times. The chain has TRBV10-2 and TRBJ1-5; 10 nucleotides align to TRBD1. The germline V gene encodes CDR1 WSHSY and CDR2 SAAADI. J lost 6 bases, V lost 5 bases, and 10 bases had no gene match. The CDR3 loop spans 16 amino acids. Here the CDR3 reads CASSRYGQGDAQPQHF. The CDR3 DNA reads as TGCGCCAGCAGTAGGTACGGACAGGGGGATGCTCAGCCCCAGCATTTT.

For the CDR3, the DNA is TGTGCCAGCAGTTCTAGCGGGGGAACTCCCCGGCAGTATTTT. It translates to CASSSSGGTPRQYF. This chain uses TRBV7-2 with TRBJ2-3, with 10 bases identical to TRBD2. The CDR3 totals 14 residues. Germline CDR1 SGHTA, CDR2 FQGNSA. V dropped 6 bases and J dropped 11; count of bases not matched to a gene: 11.

The V gene is TRBV9, the J gene TRBJ2-4, with D perhaps matching TRBD2 (5 bases). This CDR3 has 15 amino acids. V was cut by 0 bases and J by 2 bases, with 9 bases left in between. Germline V gives CDR1 SGDLS, CDR2 YYNGEE. The CDR3 is CASSVEDFPKNIQYF. The CDR3 region has the DNA TGTGCCAGCAGCGTAGAGGACTTCCCCAAAAACATTCAGTACTTC.